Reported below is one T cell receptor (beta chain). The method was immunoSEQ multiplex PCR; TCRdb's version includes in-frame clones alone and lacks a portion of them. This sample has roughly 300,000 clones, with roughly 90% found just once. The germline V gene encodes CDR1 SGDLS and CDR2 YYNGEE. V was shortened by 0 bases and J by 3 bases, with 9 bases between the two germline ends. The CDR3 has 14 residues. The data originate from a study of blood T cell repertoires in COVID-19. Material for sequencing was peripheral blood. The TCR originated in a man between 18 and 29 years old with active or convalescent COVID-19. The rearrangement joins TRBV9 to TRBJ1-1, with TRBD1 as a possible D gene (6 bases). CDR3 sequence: CASSVGQDYTEAFF. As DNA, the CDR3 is TGTGCCAGCAGCGTAGGACAGGATTACACTGAAGCTTTCTTT.